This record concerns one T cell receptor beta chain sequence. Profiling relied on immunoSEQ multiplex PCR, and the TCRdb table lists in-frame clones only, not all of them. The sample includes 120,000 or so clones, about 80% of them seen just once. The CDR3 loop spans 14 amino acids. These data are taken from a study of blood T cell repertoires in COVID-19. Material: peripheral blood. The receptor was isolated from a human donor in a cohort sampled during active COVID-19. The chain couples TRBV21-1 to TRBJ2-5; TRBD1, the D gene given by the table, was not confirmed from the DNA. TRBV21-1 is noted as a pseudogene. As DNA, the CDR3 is TGTGCCAGCAGCAGAATCAGGGGGGAAGAGACCCAGTACTTC. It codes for CASSRIRGEETQYF.